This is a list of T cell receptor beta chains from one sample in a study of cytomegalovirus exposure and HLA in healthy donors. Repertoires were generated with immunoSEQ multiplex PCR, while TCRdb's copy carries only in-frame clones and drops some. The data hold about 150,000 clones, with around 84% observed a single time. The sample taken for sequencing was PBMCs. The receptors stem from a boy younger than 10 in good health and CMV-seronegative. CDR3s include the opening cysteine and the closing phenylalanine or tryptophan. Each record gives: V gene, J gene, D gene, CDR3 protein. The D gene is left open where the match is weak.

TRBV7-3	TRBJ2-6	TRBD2	CASSLPAGVSGANVLTF
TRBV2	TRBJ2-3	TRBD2	CASSLLAGGPTDTQYF
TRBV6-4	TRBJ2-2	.	CASSKERTQNTGELFF
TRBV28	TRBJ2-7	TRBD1	CASSFSYRGPKSYEQYF
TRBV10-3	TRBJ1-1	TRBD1	CAISAQGGGNTEAFF
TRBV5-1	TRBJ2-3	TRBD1	CASSPGQGPTDTQYF
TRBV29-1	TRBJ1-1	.	CSVAPGYMNTEAFF
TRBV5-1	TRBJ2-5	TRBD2	CASSLSSAGGPPAIGETQYF
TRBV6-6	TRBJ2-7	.	CASSPTGTLSYEQYF
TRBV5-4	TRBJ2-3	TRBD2	CASSSPTSGSVSDTQYF
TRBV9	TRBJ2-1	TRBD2	CASSETSGGVYNEQFF
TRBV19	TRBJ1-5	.	CASSISAGGSNQPQHF
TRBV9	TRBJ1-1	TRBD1	CASSVAGGTYTEAFF
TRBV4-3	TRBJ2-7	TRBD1	CASSRGETGVYEQYF
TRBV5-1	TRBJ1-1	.	CASRRIQDRRRGNTEAFF
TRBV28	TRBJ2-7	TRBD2	CASSFLSSGRAPGREQYF
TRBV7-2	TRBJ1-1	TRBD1	CASSASTGWMNTEAFF
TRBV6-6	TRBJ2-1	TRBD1	CASGWTGNEQFF
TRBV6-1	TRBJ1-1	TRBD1	CATERTGGGFTEAFF
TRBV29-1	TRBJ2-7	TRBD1	CSVYGRGDRTYEQYF
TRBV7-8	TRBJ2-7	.	CASRAENAGYEQYF
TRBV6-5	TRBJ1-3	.	CASSPGETGNTIYF
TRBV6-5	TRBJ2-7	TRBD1	CASSRGGTYEQYF
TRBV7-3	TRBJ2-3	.	CASSLTFGGSTDTQYF
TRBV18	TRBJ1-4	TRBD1	CASSPPTGVGAVNEKLFF
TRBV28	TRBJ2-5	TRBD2	CASSGLALRETQYF
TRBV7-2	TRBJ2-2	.	CASGSEGGSNTGELSF
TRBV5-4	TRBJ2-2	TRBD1	CASSPKGATGELFF
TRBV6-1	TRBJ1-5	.	CASEIGGVGGTQHF
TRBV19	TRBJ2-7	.	CASSPRGRGGEQYF
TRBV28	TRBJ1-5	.	CASSFHRDPNQPQHF
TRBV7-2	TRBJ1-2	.	CASSFMRPANYSYTF
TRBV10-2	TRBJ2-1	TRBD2	CASILDSGSAYNEQFF
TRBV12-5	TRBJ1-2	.	CASGLDRVRAGYTF
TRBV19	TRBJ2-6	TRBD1	CASSISSTGSNVLTF
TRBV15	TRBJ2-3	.	CATSRDFERVTQYF
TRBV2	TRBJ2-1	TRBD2	CASGPLAGVFF
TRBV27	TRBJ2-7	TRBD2	CASSPSGGQTYEQYF
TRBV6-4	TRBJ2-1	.	CASSVEGDSYNEQFF
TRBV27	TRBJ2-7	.	CASSPHSQVEAYEQYF